These 9 T cell receptor beta chains were all obtained from the same sample, sequenced in a study of early T cells in non-severe SARS-CoV-2 infection. Each CDR3 protein is one row after TCRdb ran MiXCR on the 5' RACE reads. The sample shows approximately 85,000 distinct CDR3 sequences, 10% to 15% of them seen only once. The sequencing input was whole blood. All receptors come from an adult who was a healthcare worker with PCR-confirmed SARS-CoV-2 infection or an uninfected control (not recorded which).

The chain recombines TRBV6-4 with TRBJ1-6, with a tentative D call TRBD1 (6 bases). The CDR3 has 15 residues. Trimming removed 3 bases at V and 7 bases at J, with 13 bases between. The germline CDR1 and CDR2 sequences are MRHNA and SNTAGT. The CDR3 coding sequence is TGTGCCAGCAGTGAAGTCAGGGGAGGAAATTCACCCCTCCACTTT. Translating it yields CASSEVRGGNSPLHF.

This clonotype was found a few times. The rearrangement links TRBV4-2 to TRBJ1-4; D unclear. This CDR3 is built from 16 residues. V lost 3 bases and J lost 6, with 17 bases in between. The germline V gene has CDR1 LGHNA and CDR2 YNFKEQ. The CDR3 DNA is TGTGCCAGCAGCCAGGCAGACGTGGCGGCGGATGAAAAACTGTTTTTT. Translated, it gives CASSQADVAADEKLFF.

The CDR3 sequence: CASSQSRTQETQYF. The CDR3 DNA sequence: TGTGCCAGCTCACAGTCGCGGACCCAAGAGACCCAGTACTTC. V is TRBV18 and J is TRBJ2-5; D call uncertain. The V gene lost 4 bases and the J gene lost 1 base, with 10 bases spanning the gap. This CDR3 contains 14 residues. The germline CDR1 and CDR2 sequences are KGHSH and LQKENI.

This clonotype was observed at least ten times. This chain links TRBV24-1 with TRBJ1-1; tentatively, D is TRBD1 (5 bases). CDR1 and CDR2 from the germline V gene are KGHDR and SFDVKD. CDR3 size: 13 residues. With 9 bases removed from V and 2 bases from J, the gap between germline ends came to 12 bases. This chain's CDR3 is CATSYGANTEAFF. The CDR3, as DNA: TGTGCCACCTCCTATGGGGCCAACACTGAAGCTTTCTTT.

The chain combines TRBV20-1 with TRBJ2-3; 9 nucleotides match TRBD1. This CDR3 has 15 amino acids. Germline V CDR1 and CDR2: DFQATT, SNEGSKA (reference sequence). J was trimmed by 3 bases and V by 5 bases; bases with no gene match: 9. The CDR3 region is CSAGYRGRATDTQYF. CDR3 nucleotides: TGCAGTGCTGGGTACAGGGGGCGGGCAACAGATACGCAGTATTTT.

This clonotype showed up just a few times. This CDR3 reads CSVDGLAGTDTQYF. CDR3 nucleotides: TGCAGCGTGGACGGACTAGCGGGCACAGATACGCAGTATTTT. V and J are TRBV29-1 and TRBJ2-3; 10 positions agree with TRBD2. The CDR3 spans 14 residues. From germline, CDR1 is SQVTM and CDR2 ANQGSEA. Germline trimming cut 6 bases from V and 1 base from J; bases unmatched to any gene: 4.

This clonotype was found many times. The rearrangement joins TRBV5-1 to TRBJ2-7, with 12 nucleotides matching TRBD1. CDR1 is SGHRS, CDR2 YFSETQ, per germline. The V and J ends lost 5 bases and 9 bases, in that order; junction bases with no gene match: 9. This CDR3 is 14 amino acids long. The CDR3 reads CASRPGQGAEGQYF. Here the CDR3 DNA reads TGCGCCAGCAGACCGGGACAGGGGGCTGAAGGGCAGTACTTC.

This chain links TRBV20-1 with TRBJ2-1; 8 bases match TRBD2. V shed 0 bases and J 0 bases; nucleotides not matched to a gene: 1. Germline-derived CDR1 and CDR2 are DFQATT and SNEGSKA (reference sequence). The CDR3 has 15 residues. CDR3 loop: CSARDGRVSYNEQFF. CDR3 sequence (DNA): TGCAGTGCTAGAGACGGGAGGGTCTCCTACAATGAGCAGTTCTTC.

This chain connects TRBV18 to TRBJ1-1, with a weak D call TRBD1 (5 bases). CDR3 size: 15 residues. Germline CDR1 reads KGHSH; CDR2 reads LQKENI. Trimming stripped 3 bases from V and 1 base from J, with 12 bases between. The CDR3 loop reads CASSPRDGENTEAFF. As DNA, the CDR3 is TGTGCCAGCTCACCGCGGGACGGGGAGAACACTGAAGCTTTCTTT.